The clone carrying this T cell receptor (beta chain) was seen at least ten times. The data derive from a study of early T cells in non-severe SARS-CoV-2 infection. In TCRdb, the 5' RACE reads were re-called with MiXCR into one record per CDR3 protein. The sample holds tens of thousands of distinct CDR3 sequences, around 3.9% seen once. This CDR3 is built from 21 residues. Germline loops: CDR1 LGHNA, CDR2 YSLEER. V trimming: 1 base; J trimming: 1 base; junction bases outside the gene matches: 18. This chain connects TRBV4-3 to TRBJ2-5, with 10 bases matching TRBD2. Sequencing input: whole blood. The clonotype was recovered from an adult who was a healthcare worker with PCR-confirmed SARS-CoV-2 infection or an uninfected control (not recorded which). CDR3 in DNA: TGCGCCAGCAGCCAAGTCGTAAGGCGGGAATTAGCGGGGGGACCCCAAGAGACCCAGTACTTC. It codes for CASSQVVRRELAGGPQETQYF.